The present entry profiles one T cell receptor (beta chain) with its context. Naive CD8 populations comprised CD45RO-negative cells positively selected for CCR7, excluding terminally differentiated effector memory CD45RA+ cells. These data are taken from a study of shared clonotypes between healthy human individuals. Germline CDR1 and CDR2: SGHVS and FNYEAQ. Trimming took 5 bases from V and 5 from J, leaving 16 bases between them. CDR3 length: 14 residues. The repertoire was sequenced with immunoSEQ multiplex PCR; TCRdb's copy has only in-frame clones and lacks some. The sample consists of under 600,000 clones, 95% to 98% of them appearing once.

The TCR originated in a man aged 30 to 39 in good health. Sequencing was done on a sample of naive CD8+ T cells sorted from blood. This sequence joins TRBV7-6 and TRBJ2-7, with D perhaps TRBD2 (7 bases). CDR3 sequence reads: CASSPGRGEDEQYF. For the CDR3, the DNA is TGTGCCAGCAGCCCAGGGAGGGGGGAGGACGAGCAGTACTTC. Full variable domain (remainder filled in from reference TRBV7-6 and TRBJ2-7): GAGVSQSPRYKVTKRGQDVALRCDPISGHVSLYWYRQALGQGPEFLTYFNYEAQQDKSGLPNDRFSAERPEGSISTLTIQRTEQRDSAMYRCASSPGRGEDEQYFGPGTRLTVT.